The next 7 T cell receptor beta chains were all read from a single sample in a study of T cells expressing NK-cell markers. TCRdb reprocessed the 5' RACE reads and stores each CDR3 protein as one record, lacking DNA. Its listing shows 150,000 to 180,000 distinct CDR3 sequences. Sequenced material: blood T cells: a sorted CD56 or NKG2C T cell subset, CD4+ or CD8+ T cells, or bulk PBMC T cells (not recorded which). Receptor source: a woman in her fifties or sixties in good health.

CDR3 protein: CASSSLLLGATGIGEKLFF. This chain connects TRBV7-8 to TRBJ1-4. The V gene's germline CDR1 is SGHVS and CDR2 FQNEAQ. The CDR3 contains 19 residues.

This chain joins TRBV5-6 and TRBJ2-7. Germline CDR1 is SGHDT and CDR2 is YYEEEE. The CDR3 is 13 amino acids. The CDR3 sequence is CASSLYPSYEQYF.

V usage is TRBV12-3 or TRBV12-4 and J usage is TRBJ1-2; the D call of TRBD1 rests on TCRdb alone, since no DNA is present to check it. CDR3 size: 14 residues. The CDR3 here is CASTKGGLDYGYTF.

The V gene is TRBV10-3, the J gene TRBJ2-1; absent DNA, TCRdb's TRBD2 call cannot be checked. Germline V gene lookup returns CDR1 ENHRY and CDR2 SYGVKD. This CDR3 comprises 15 residues. The CDR3 sequence is CAISGTSGSYNEQFF.

The chain combines TRBV7-9 with TRBJ2-1; with no DNA, the TCRdb D assignment of TRBD1 cannot be verified. Germline lookup yields CDR1 SEHNR and CDR2 FQNEAQ (reference sequence). The CDR3 spans 15 residues. The CDR3 sequence: CASSPRQGARNEQFF.

V and J are TRBV27 and TRBJ2-7; TCRdb outputs TRBD2, but without DNA this stays unchecked. This CDR3 is 13 amino acids long. Germline V CDR1 and CDR2: MNHEY, SMNVEV (reference sequence). Here the CDR3 reads CASSLDGSYGQYF.

The chain couples TRBV5-5 to TRBJ1-1; the D call from TCRdb, TRBD1, cannot be confirmed without DNA. The CDR3 spans 17 residues. The germline V gene encodes CDR1 SGHKS and CDR2 YYEKEE (reference sequence). CDR3 amino acids: CASSLTGTGYKDTEAFF.